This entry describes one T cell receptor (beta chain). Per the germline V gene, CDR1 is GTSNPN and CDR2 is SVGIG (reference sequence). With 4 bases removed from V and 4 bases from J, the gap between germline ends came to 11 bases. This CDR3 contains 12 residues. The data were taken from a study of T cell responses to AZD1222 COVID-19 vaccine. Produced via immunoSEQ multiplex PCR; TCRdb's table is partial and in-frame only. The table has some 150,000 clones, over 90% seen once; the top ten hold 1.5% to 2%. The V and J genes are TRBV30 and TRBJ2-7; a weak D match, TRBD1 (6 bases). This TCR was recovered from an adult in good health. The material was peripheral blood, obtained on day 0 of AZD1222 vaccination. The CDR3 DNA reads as TGTGCCTGGACCAGGGGTGGGTACGAGCAGTACTTC. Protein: CAWTRGGYEQYF.